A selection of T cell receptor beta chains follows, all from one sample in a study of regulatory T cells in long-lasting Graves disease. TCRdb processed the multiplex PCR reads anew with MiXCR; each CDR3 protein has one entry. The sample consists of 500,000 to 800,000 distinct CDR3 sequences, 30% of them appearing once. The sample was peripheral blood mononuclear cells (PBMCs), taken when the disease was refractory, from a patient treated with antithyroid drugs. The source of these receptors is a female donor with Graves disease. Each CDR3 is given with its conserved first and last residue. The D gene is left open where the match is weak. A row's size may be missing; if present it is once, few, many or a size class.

CASSLGGSWVNTEAFF	TGTGCCAGCAGCTTGGGGGGGAGTTGGGTGAACACTGAAGCTTTCTTT	TRBJ1-1	.	few	TRBV5-6
CASSLAGGGSGQFF	TGTGCCAGCAGCTTAGCGGGAGGGGGGTCAGGGCAGTTCTTC	TRBJ2-1	TRBD2	few	TRBV12-3/TRBV12-4
CASRTGGAGNYGYTF	TGCGCCAGCAGGACAGGGGGCGCGGGCAACTATGGCTACACCTTC	TRBJ1-2	TRBD1	few	TRBV10-2
CAWSPPGRSNEKLFF	TGTGCCTGGAGTCCACCGGGACGGTCTAATGAAAAACTGTTTTTT	TRBJ1-4	.	few	TRBV30
CASSLGTGGASTEAFF	TGCGCCAGCAGCTTGGGGACAGGGGGCGCGAGCACTGAAGCTTTCTTT	TRBJ1-1	TRBD1	few	TRBV5-1
CASRDHRRRNEQYF	TGTGCCAGCAGGGACCACCGGAGGAGGAACGAGCAGTACTTC	TRBJ2-7	.	many	TRBV2
CASSPGTFLTYEQYF	TGTGCCAGCAGCCCTGGGACATTTCTAACCTACGAGCAGTACTTC	TRBJ2-7	.	.	TRBV11-2
CASSTRPDGGDEQYF	TGTGCCAGCAGCACACGACCGGACGGCGGTGACGAGCAGTACTTC	TRBJ2-7	.	many	TRBV11-2
CSARDYGLANTGELFF	TGCAGTGCTAGAGATTATGGACTAGCGAACACCGGGGAGCTGTTTTTT	TRBJ2-2	TRBD2	.	TRBV20-1
CSVEDVSYQETQYF	TGCAGCGTTGAAGATGTGTCGTACCAAGAGACCCAGTACTTC	TRBJ2-5	.	.	TRBV29-1